This T cell receptor beta chain derives from a study of vaccination and CD4 T cells after COVID-19. Study-level findings and limits: Of the reactive clones in convalescent patients, a median around 83% showed up only post-vaccination. Relatively few convalescent patients were studied, without early post-infection timepoints.

In its sample, this clonotype was seen once. Its antigen is as yet unknown. MiXCR was run by TCRdb on the PCR reads, yielding one entry per CDR3 protein. The sample gives 20,000 to 25,000 distinct CDR3 sequences, 50% to 65% of which show up once; 1% to 1.2% is in the top ten. The V gene lost 6 bases and the J gene lost 5 bases, with 4 bases spanning the gap. The germline V gene encodes CDR1 DFQATT and CDR2 SNEGSKA (reference sequence). This CDR3 is built from 10 residues. Every positive PCR date fell between March and December 2020, earlier than the US Alpha, Beta and Delta variants. This TCR came from a human donor who had recovered from COVID-19. Sequenced here: CD4+ T cells from blood, sampled before SARS-CoV-2 vaccination. This rearrangement joins TRBV20-1 to TRBJ1-4; unclear D gene. The DNA of the CDR3 is TGCAGTGCCGAAAATGAAAAACTGTTTTTT. Protein sequence: CSAENEKLFF.